The rows below give T cell receptor beta chains drawn from one sample of a study of control samples from healthy donors and cancer patients. Measured with immunoSEQ multiplex PCR; TCRdb has only the in-frame clones, and not every one. The table has about 250,000 clones, approximately 80% seen once. The sequencing sample was made of PBMCs. These receptors all come from a woman aged 60-75 years with lung cancer. Both conserved end residues are part of each CDR3. A D gene is named only where the DNA matches it firmly. Not every row has a clone size; where given, it reads once, few, many or a size class.

abundance | j_gene | d_gene | v_gene | CDR3aa | CDR3nt
. | TRBJ2-3 | . | TRBV24-1 | CATSDPRADTQYF | TGTGCCACCAGTGACCCCAGGGCAGATACGCAGTATTTT
. | TRBJ2-1 | . | TRBV2 | CASNPYNEQFF | TGTGCCAGCAACCCCTACAATGAGCAGTTCTTC
few | TRBJ2-2 | TRBD1 | TRBV13 | CASSQRQGDTGELFF | TGTGCCAGCAGCCAAAGACAGGGCGACACCGGGGAGCTGTTTTTT
. | TRBJ1-2 | . | TRBV29-1 | CSVGGVPYGYTF | TGCAGCGTTGGAGGGGTTCCCTATGGCTACACCTTC
. | TRBJ1-4 | . | TRBV5-1 | CASSLVIGSGTEKLFF | TGCGCCAGCAGCTTGGTTATAGGTTCTGGGACTGAAAAACTGTTTTTT
. | TRBJ2-1 | TRBD2 | TRBV9 | CASSFSGSSYNEQFF | TGTGCCAGCAGCTTTAGCGGGAGCTCCTACAATGAGCAGTTCTTC
once | TRBJ2-5 | . | TRBV18 | CASSPQLGQGGGGEETQYF | TGTGCCAGCTCACCACAATTGGGTCAGGGTGGAGGAGGTGAAGAGACCCAGTACTTC
. | TRBJ1-2 | TRBD1 | TRBV3-1/TRBV3-2 | CASSPGGQYGYTF | TGTGCCAGCAGCCCAGGGGGCCAGTATGGCTACACCTTC
. | TRBJ2-5 | TRBD2 | TRBV28 | CASSPSGRGETQYF | TGTGCCAGCAGTCCTAGCGGGAGGGGAGAGACCCAGTACTTC
. | TRBJ2-2 | TRBD2 | TRBV11-3 | CASSLWGAGGDTGELFF | TGTGCCAGCAGCTTATGGGGGGCGGGAGGAGACACCGGGGAGCTGTTTTTT
. | TRBJ1-2 | TRBD1 | TRBV19 | CASSTTGQGVNGYTF | TGTGCCAGTAGTACCACAGGACAGGGCGTAAATGGCTACACCTTC
. | TRBJ1-1 | . | TRBV7-9 | CASSPEGGFLRDTEAFF | TGTGCCAGCAGCCCCGAAGGGGGGTTCCTAAGAGACACTGAAGCTTTCTTT
. | TRBJ2-5 | TRBD1 | TRBV5-4 | CASSLAGAGGETQYF | TGTGCCAGCAGCTTAGCAGGGGCAGGGGGAGAGACCCAGTACTTC
. | TRBJ1-4 | . | TRBV11-2 | CASSSRGGNEKLFF | TGTGCCAGCAGCTCCCGGGGCGGTAATGAAAAACTGTTTTTT
. | TRBJ2-7 | TRBD2 | TRBV4-1 | CASSQQTSGNYEQCF | TGCGCCAGCAGCCAGCAAACTAGCGGGAATTACGAGCAGTGCTTC